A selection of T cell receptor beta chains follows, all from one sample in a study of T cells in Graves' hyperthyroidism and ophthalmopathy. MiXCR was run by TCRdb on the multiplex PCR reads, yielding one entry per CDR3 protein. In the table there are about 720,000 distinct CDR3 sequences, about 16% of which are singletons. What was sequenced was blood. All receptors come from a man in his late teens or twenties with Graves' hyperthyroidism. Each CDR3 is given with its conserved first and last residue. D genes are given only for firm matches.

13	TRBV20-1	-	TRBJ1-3	CSARGATGDTIYF
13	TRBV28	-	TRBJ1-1	CASRRTGITEAFF
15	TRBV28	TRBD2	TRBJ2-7	CASRPSSGGFYEQYF
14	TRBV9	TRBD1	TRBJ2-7	CASSVSWTGYEQYF
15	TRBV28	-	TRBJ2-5	CASRFGEAYQETQYF
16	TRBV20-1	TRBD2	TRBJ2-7	CSAWSATSGRGDEQYF
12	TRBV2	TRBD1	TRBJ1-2	CASGQGNYGYTF
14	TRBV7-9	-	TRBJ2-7	CASSLVWGLNEQYF
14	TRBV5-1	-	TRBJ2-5	CASSLGGTEETQYF
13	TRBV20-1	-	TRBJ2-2	CSGTRGNTGELFF
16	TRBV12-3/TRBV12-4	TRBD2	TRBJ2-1	CASRFRAAGAYNEQFF